Listed below are T cell receptor beta chains from one sample, sequenced in a study of T-cell memory formation after mild COVID-19. TCRdb re-called the 5' RACE reads with MiXCR, one entry per CDR3 protein. The data contain 560,000 or so distinct CDR3 sequences, around 16% of them singletons. Sequenced: PBMCs or a T cell subset sorted from them (not recorded which). All receptors derive from an adult woman who had mild COVID-19 (a few samples of this study predate the infection). Cell type and time point are not known. Each CDR3 is given with its conserved first and last residue. D genes are given only for firm matches. Size is stated for part of the rows, as once, few or many counts, or as a class when the clone is expanded.

-,TRBD2,TRBV24-1,TRBJ2-1,TGTGCCACCAGTGAAGCGGGAGGGAGCTACTACAATGAGCAGTTCTTC,CATSEAGGSYYNEQFF
-,-,TRBV4-3,TRBJ2-1,TGCGCCAGCAGCCCGGGAGCCTACGGGAATGAGCAGTTCTTC,CASSPGAYGNEQFF
-,-,TRBV12-3/TRBV12-4,TRBJ2-3,TGTGCCAGCAGTCCACGCCAGGGACGCAGCACAGATACGCAGTATTTT,CASSPRQGRSTDTQYF
few,TRBD1,TRBV7-2,TRBJ1-1,TGTGCCAGCACACAAAACACAGGGGGCGCTCTTGAAGCTTTCTTT,CASTQNTGGALEAFF
once,-,TRBV24-1,TRBJ2-1,TGTGCCACCAGTGATTTTGAGGCGTCCTACAATGAGCAGTTCTTC,CATSDFEASYNEQFF
-,-,TRBV6-5,TRBJ1-5,TGTGCCAGCAGTTACTCGGCGGCGAGCAATCAGCCCCAGCATTTT,CASSYSAASNQPQHF
few,-,TRBV5-1,TRBJ2-1,TGCGCCAGCAGCACCATGGGGCACAAGAGCTCCTACAATGAGCAGTTCTTC,CASSTMGHKSSYNEQFF
many,-,TRBV13,TRBJ2-5,TGTGCCAGCAGCCCTTCTCGGAGGGGAGAGACCCAGTACTTC,CASSPSRRGETQYF
few,-,TRBV19,TRBJ1-5,TGTGCCAGTAGTATGGGGGGTTGGAATCAGCCCCAGCATTTT,CASSMGGWNQPQHF
few,TRBD2,TRBV6-2/TRBV6-3,TRBJ2-1,TGTGCCAGCACCACACTAGCGGGGGATTACAATGAGCAGTTCTTC,CASTTLAGDYNEQFF
-,-,TRBV30,TRBJ2-1,TGTGCCTGGAGGGAGGTACGGAGGCAGTTCTTC,CAWREVRRQFF
few,TRBD2,TRBV7-8,TRBJ2-1,TGTGCCAGCAGCTTAGAGCTAGCGGGAGTTCTTGGTGAGCAGTTCTTC,CASSLELAGVLGEQFF
many,TRBD2,TRBV7-9,TRBJ2-7,TGTGCCAGCAGCTTAGTACTAGCGCCCAGCGAGCAGTACTTC,CASSLVLAPSEQYF
many,-,TRBV21-1,TRBJ1-1,TGTGCCAGCAGCAAAGCGCTTTGGGGTGAAGCTTTCTTT,CASSKALWGEAFF
few,-,TRBV24-1,TRBJ2-5,TGTGCCACCAGTGATTTTACAGAGACCCAGTACTTC,CATSDFTETQYF
-,-,TRBV14,TRBJ1-2,TGTGCCAGCAGCCCTATTCGTTCTGGGGACTATGGCTACACCTTC,CASSPIRSGDYGYTF
few,TRBD1,TRBV7-9,TRBJ2-1,TGTGCCAGCAGCCGTTCGGACAGGATTTTGGCTGAGCAGTTCTTC,CASSRSDRILAEQFF
few,TRBD2,TRBV5-1,TRBJ2-3,TGCGCCAGCAGCGCGGGACTAGCGGGAGGCCAACTCCGCACAGATACGCAGTATTTT,CASSAGLAGGQLRTDTQYF
-,-,TRBV12-3/TRBV12-4,TRBJ2-3,TGTGCCAGCAGTTTACTAGTCGGTAGCACAGATACGCAGTATTTT,CASSLLVGSTDTQYF
-,TRBD1,TRBV10-3,TRBJ1-2,TGTGCCATCAGGGACAGGGCACTTAATAACTATGGCTACACCTTC,CAIRDRALNNYGYTF
-,-,TRBV11-2,TRBJ2-5,TGTGCCAGCAGCCCCTTTGGGCAAGGGGAGACCCAGTACTTC,CASSPFGQGETQYF
-,TRBD1,TRBV15,TRBJ2-7,TGTGCCACCAGCGGGACAGAGCTCTACGAGCAGTACTTC,CATSGTELYEQYF
-,TRBD1,TRBV20-1,TRBJ2-1,TGCAGTGCTAGCGGGACAGACCCTTACAATGAGCAGTTCTTC,CSASGTDPYNEQFF
few,-,TRBV29-1,TRBJ2-3,TGCAGCGCCCGATCGAGGGACCTACGCTCACTTGGTACGCAGTATTTT,CSARSRDLRSLGTQYF
-,TRBD2,TRBV5-4,TRBJ2-2,TGTGCCAGCAGCTTGGGCGGAGCGGGAGTCCGCACCGGGGAGCTGTTTTTT,CASSLGGAGVRTGELFF
few,TRBD2,TRBV12-3/TRBV12-4,TRBJ2-4,TGTGCCAGCGCCGGGACTAGCGGGAACAAAAACATTCAGTACTTC,CASAGTSGNKNIQYF
-,-,TRBV5-1,TRBJ2-7,TGCGCCAGCCAACCGGGGCAGGGGACCGAGCAGTACTTC,CASQPGQGTEQYF
-,-,TRBV6-5,TRBJ1-2,TGTGCCAGCAGTTACTCCGGGGGATCGAACTATGGCTACACCTTC,CASSYSGGSNYGYTF
-,-,TRBV12-3/TRBV12-4,TRBJ2-7,TGTGCCAGCAGTTTTAGTGGCACAAGCTCCTACGAGCAGTACTTC,CASSFSGTSSYEQYF
-,TRBD2,TRBV20-1,TRBJ2-1,TGCAGTGCTAGAGTGGCGGGAGCATTCAGAGATGAGCAGTTCTTC,CSARVAGAFRDEQFF
few,-,TRBV27,TRBJ1-5,TGTGCCAGCAGTTTAGTCGCAGGGAGCGGTCAGCCCCAGCATTTT,CASSLVAGSGQPQHF
few,-,TRBV5-1,TRBJ1-2,TGCGCCAGCAGCTTATTGGGTGGTGATAACTATGGCTACACCTTC,CASSLLGGDNYGYTF
-,-,TRBV5-6,TRBJ2-7,TGTGCCAGCACTTCGGGCAGGGGATCCTACGAGCAGTACTTC,CASTSGRGSYEQYF
-,-,TRBV12-3/TRBV12-4,TRBJ1-1,TGTGCCAGCAGTGCCCGAAGGAATCGGATCACTGAAGCTTTCTTT,CASSARRNRITEAFF
few,-,TRBV6-1,TRBJ1-1,TGTGCCACCCGGAGAGGTCACACTGAAGCTTTCTTT,CATRRGHTEAFF
-,-,TRBV21-1,TRBJ2-7,TGTGCCAGCAGCAAAGATTTAGTGGGGGCCAGCAACTCCTACGAGCAGTACTTC,CASSKDLVGASNSYEQYF
few,-,TRBV5-1,TRBJ1-1,TGCGCCAGCAGCTTAGAGAAGGACAGCGCACTGAACACTGAAGCTTTCTTT,CASSLEKDSALNTEAFF
-,-,TRBV5-1,TRBJ1-4,TGCGCCAGCAGCAACCTAGCCGGGACAAGATATGAAAAACTGTTTTTT,CASSNLAGTRYEKLFF
few,TRBD2,TRBV4-2,TRBJ2-1,TGTGCCAGCAGCCTCTGGACTAGCGGGGTCTCCTACAATGAGCAGTTCTTC,CASSLWTSGVSYNEQFF
many,TRBD1,TRBV20-1,TRBJ2-3,TGCAGTGCTCCACCGGACAGGGAATGGACGGATACGCAGTATTTT,CSAPPDREWTDTQYF
few,-,TRBV7-8,TRBJ1-1,TGTGCCAGCAGCTGGGACGCTCAGGGGAACACTGAAGCTTTCTTT,CASSWDAQGNTEAFF
-,-,TRBV6-1,TRBJ2-7,TGTGCCAGCACTCCGACCAAAACCCATCGGGAGCAGTACTTC,CASTPTKTHREQYF
few,-,TRBV7-9,TRBJ1-2,TGTGCCAGCAGCCCTCCCTCTGGCTACACCTTC,CASSPPSGYTF
-,-,TRBV5-1,TRBJ2-3,TGCGCCAGCAGCTTGGAGGGGCAAAGCGCAGATACGCAGTATTTT,CASSLEGQSADTQYF
-,TRBD1,TRBV30,TRBJ2-1,TGTGCCTGCGCCCAAGGACAGGGCTACAATGAGCAGTTCTTC,CACAQGQGYNEQFF
few,-,TRBV13,TRBJ2-1,TGTGCCAGCAGTTCCCCCTCCCACAATGAGCAGTTCTTC,CASSSPSHNEQFF
-,-,TRBV12-3/TRBV12-4,TRBJ2-4,TGTGCCAGCAGTTTTGAGGGGGGAGCAGCCAAAAACATTCAGTACTTC,CASSFEGGAAKNIQYF
-,-,TRBV4-1,TRBJ1-5,TGCGCCAGCAGCCAGGTCGGGGGTGGGAACAATCAGCCCCAGCATTTT,CASSQVGGGNNQPQHF
-,-,TRBV7-3,TRBJ2-2,TGTGCCAGCAGCTTTGACGGGACGAACACCGGGGAGCTGTTTTTT,CASSFDGTNTGELFF
-,TRBD2,TRBV7-2,TRBJ2-3,TGTGCCAGCAGCTTAGCCCTTGCGGGAGGTGGCATTCACGGCACAGATACGCAGTATTTT,CASSLALAGGGIHGTDTQYF
few,TRBD1,TRBV10-3,TRBJ2-7,TGTGCCTTAAACAGGGGCCCAGGCTACGAGCAGTACTTC,CALNRGPGYEQYF
few,TRBD1,TRBV23-1,TRBJ2-7,TGCGCCAGCGGCACCGGGACAGGGGTGAACGAGCAGTACTTC,CASGTGTGVNEQYF
-,TRBD2,TRBV29-1,TRBJ2-7,TGCAGCGTTGAAGAAAGCCGCCGGGCTAGCGGCTCCTACGAGCAGTACTTC,CSVEESRRASGSYEQYF
many,TRBD1,TRBV5-1,TRBJ1-2,TGTGCCAGCAGTTTGGACAGGGACTATGGCTACACCTTC,CASSLDRDYGYTF
many,TRBD1,TRBV12-3/TRBV12-4,TRBJ2-1,TGTGCCAGCAGCCCCGACAGGGGCTCCTACAATGAGCAGTTCTTC,CASSPDRGSYNEQFF